One sample yielded the 18 T cell receptor beta chains listed below, sequenced in a study of cytomegalovirus exposure and HLA in healthy donors. PCR primers comprised 60 Vbeta and 13 Jbeta primers. This table comes from immunoSEQ multiplex PCR, and its TCRdb copy is limited to in-frame clones, with some not included. The sample records about 160,000 clones, more than 75% being singletons. Sequenced input: PBMCs. These receptors all stem from a man between 18 and 29 years old in good health and CMV-seropositive.

To note about this clone: Within the sample, other DNA sequences also encode this same CDR3. For the CDR3, the DNA is TGTGCCAGCAGCCTCAGTTACGAGCAGTACTTC. Translated: CASSLSYEQYF. The chain carries TRBV7-8 and TRBJ2-7; D gene uncertain. Germline V lookup: CDR1 SGHVS, CDR2 FQNEAQ. CDR3 length equals 11 residues. V shed 5 bases and J shed 4 bases, with 6 bases lying between them.

The chain has TRBV11-2 and TRBJ2-7; 11 positions agree with TRBD2. The CDR3 has 17 residues. V lost 5 bases to trimming and J lost 6 bases; unmatched junction nucleotides: 15. CDR1 and CDR2 (germline): SGHAT, FQNNGV. CDR3 nucleotide sequence: TGTGCCAGCAGCAATAGCCCAGGACTAGCGGGCTCCGGCGAGCAGTACTTC. Translation gives CASSNSPGLAGSGEQYF.

This clone was seen a handful of times. The chain couples TRBV15 to TRBJ1-5; tentative D call: TRBD1 (6 bases). With 3 bases removed from V and 6 bases from J, the gap between germline ends came to 9 bases. Germline-derived CDR1 and CDR2 are LNHNV and YYDKDF (reference sequence). CDR3 length: 13 amino acids. The CDR3 nucleotides are TGTGCCACCAGCAGGGACAGTTTTCAGCCCCAGCATTTT. It translates to CATSRDSFQPQHF.

The chain carries TRBV5-1 and TRBJ1-2; tentative D call: TRBD1 (5 bases). V lost 0 bases and J lost 2, with 11 bases in between. Germline V gives CDR1 SGHRS, CDR2 YFSETQ. This CDR3 contains 15 residues. The CDR3 loop reads CASSLVGAGNYGYTF. The CDR3 DNA reads TGCGCCAGCAGCTTGGTTGGGGCAGGGAACTATGGCTACACCTTC.

V is TRBV10-3 and J is TRBJ2-7, with 8 bases that match TRBD2. V shed 7 bases, J shed 1 base, and the junction held 6 bases outside the gene matches. Germline V gene data show CDR1 as ENHRY and CDR2 as SYGVKD. CDR3 length equals 14 residues. CDR3 residues: CAIKTTSDSYEQYF. The DNA for the CDR3 is TGTGCCATCAAGACGACTAGCGATTCCTACGAGCAGTACTTC.

This chain links TRBV2 with TRBJ1-1; 9 bases line up with TRBD1. The length of the CDR3 is 14 residues. The V gene's germline CDR1 is SNHLY and CDR2 FYNNEI. V lost 5 bases to trimming and J lost 6 bases; unmatched junction nucleotides: 7. In DNA, the CDR3 is TGTGCCAGCAGTTCTGGGACAGGGATATCTGAAGCTTTCTTT. Amino acid sequence: CASSSGTGISEAFF.

The V call is TRBV12-5, the J call TRBJ1-4; no clear D gene. V was clipped by 0 bases and J by 2 bases, with 31 bases between them. The CDR3 spans 23 residues. Germline CDR1 reads LGHNT; CDR2 reads FRNRAP. The CDR3 nucleotides read TGTGCTAGTGGTTTGGTACGAGGGCGGGAAAAACGGCAGTCGAGGGCGACTAATGAAAAACTGTTTTTT. It specifies CASGLVRGREKRQSRATNEKLFF.

This chain joins TRBV6-5 and TRBJ1-1, with D unresolved. Per the germline V gene, CDR1 is MNHEY and CDR2 is SVGAGI. This CDR3 contains 15 residues. V lost 0 bases to trimming and J lost 1 base, with 9 bases between them. CDR3 coding DNA: TGTGCCAGCAGTTACTCGCGGGGAGCGAACACTGAAGCTTTCTTT. It codes for CASSYSRGANTEAFF.

The chain links TRBV4-2 to TRBJ2-1; no clear D. Trimming shortened V by 0 bases and J by 1 base, and 16 bases separated the two germline ends. CDR1 is LGHNA, CDR2 YNFKEQ, per germline. CDR3 length: 18 residues. The CDR3 bases are TGTGCCAGCAGCCAAGACGCCGTTCGCGAATTGTCCTACAATGAGCAGTTCTTC. Protein: CASSQDAVRELSYNEQFF.

V usage is TRBV9 and J usage is TRBJ1-1; tentative D call: TRBD1 (5 bases). The V and J ends lost 4 bases and 6 bases respectively, with 22 bases between them. This CDR3 has 16 amino acids. The V gene's germline CDR1 is SGDLS and CDR2 YYNGEE. The CDR3 bases are TGTGCCAGCAGCCCCGGGTCAGGCAGGGTAGGTGCTGAAGCTTTCTTT. This encodes CASSPGSGRVGAEAFF.

V usage is TRBV2 and J usage is TRBJ2-7; D might be TRBD1 (6 bases). This CDR3 has 16 amino acids. Per the germline V gene, CDR1 is SNHLY and CDR2 is FYNNEI. V dropped 6 bases and J dropped 6 bases, with 24 bases sitting between them. The CDR3 sequence: CASRDSTGLAGGEQYF. CDR3 in DNA: TGTGCCAGCAGGGATTCGACAGGTTTGGCGGGCGGCGAGCAGTACTTC.

The CDR3 DNA reads TGTGCCAGCAGTCCAACCGGACGTTCGGGAACAGATACGCAGTATTTT. This sequence encodes CASSPTGRSGTDTQYF. V usage is TRBV7-2 and J usage is TRBJ2-3; TRBD2 is a possible D gene (5 bases). Germline CDR1 SGHTA, CDR2 FQGNSA. The CDR3 contains 16 residues. Trimming removed 6 bases at V and 3 bases at J, with 19 bases between.

The V and J genes are TRBV30 and TRBJ1-2; 9 bases line up with TRBD1. V gave up 1 base and J gave up 3 bases; unmatched junction bases: 6. The CDR3 spans 15 residues. Looked up from germline, CDR1 is GTSNPN and CDR2 is SVGIG (reference sequence). CDR3 in amino acids: CAWSALQGADYGYTF. CDR3 DNA: TGTGCCTGGAGTGCATTACAGGGGGCAGACTATGGCTACACCTTC.

CDR3 nucleotide sequence: TGTGCCAGCAGTTTATCCGTTGGGCGGGAGGGCCTTGTATTGAATACGCAGTATTTT. Encoded protein: CASSLSVGREGLVLNTQYF. V usage is TRBV28 and J usage is TRBJ2-3; the match to TRBD2 covers 9 bases. This CDR3 region has 19 residues. After removal of 1 base from V and 7 bases from J, the junction contained 18 bases not matched to a gene. Germline lookup yields CDR1 MDHEN and CDR2 SYDVKM. Filled out from reference TRBV28 and TRBJ2-3, the complete variable domain reads DVKVTQSSRYLVKRTGEKVFLECVQDMDHENMFWYRQDPGLGLRLIYFSYDVKMKEKGDIPEGYSVSREKKERFSLILESASTNQTSMYLCASSLSVGREGLVLNTQYFGPGTRLTVL.

The V call is TRBV4-1, the J call TRBJ1-5; a weak D match, TRBD1 (5 bases). Deletions cut 1 base from V and 4 bases from J, with 14 bases between. Germline V lookup: CDR1 MGHRA, CDR2 YSYEKL. CDR3 length: 16 amino acids. The CDR3 loop is CASSQGGGTGNQPQHF. The CDR3 DNA reads TGCGCCAGCAGCCAAGGAGGAGGGACGGGAAATCAGCCCCAGCATTTT.

The rearrangement uses TRBV6-6 and TRBJ2-2; possibly TRBD1 for D (6 bases). Trimming took 6 bases from V and 4 from J, leaving 18 bases between them. The length of the CDR3 is 16 residues. CDR1 MNHNY and CDR2 SVGAGI come from the germline V gene (reference sequence). Here the CDR3 DNA reads TGTGCCAGCAGCCAGGGGCGGGTGGGCGCCACCGGGGAGCTGTTTTTT. Its translation is CASSQGRVGATGELFF.

For the CDR3, the DNA is TGTGCCATCAAAGACAGCAGCAATCAGCCCCAGCATTTT. Its protein is CAIKDSSNQPQHF. This chain connects TRBV10-3 to TRBJ1-5; possibly TRBD1 for D (5 bases). The germline V gene encodes CDR1 ENHRY and CDR2 SYGVKD. V lost 7 bases and J lost 1, with 8 bases in between. There are 13 residues in the CDR3.

The genes are TRBV6-4 and TRBJ2-7; D gene uncertain. V was cut by 2 bases and J by 9 bases, with 11 bases left in between. This CDR3 contains 12 residues. Germline CDR1 and CDR2: MRHNA and SNTAGT. This CDR3 reads CASSDSVTWQYF. CDR3 in DNA: TGTGCCAGCAGTGACAGTGTGACATGGCAGTACTTC.